A single sample gave rise to the 18 T cell receptor beta chains below, sequenced in a study of cytomegalovirus exposure and HLA in healthy donors (dated by TCRdb to about 2017). The library was built by means of the immunoSEQ multiplex PCR assay. TCRdb retrieved this table from immuneACCESS and kept in-frame rearrangements only. Not all clones are present; in checked studies, unresolved V genes account for under half, and no reason is known for the remainder. The sample contains some 340,000 clones, around 90% of them found a single time. The leading ten clones occupy roughly 1.1% of the sample. The sequencing input was PBMCs. The receptors here all came from a young woman in good health and CMV-seropositive.

The chain carries TRBV7-2 and TRBJ2-1; the match to TRBD2 covers 7 bases. The germline V gene encodes CDR1 SGHTA and CDR2 FQGNSA. This CDR3 has 14 residues. V shed 3 bases and J 5 bases; nucleotides not matched to a gene: 4. The CDR3 is CASSFLADHNEQFF. In DNA, the CDR3 is TGTGCCAGCAGCTTCCTAGCGGACCACAATGAGCAGTTCTTC.

J is TRBJ2-7 and V is TRBV7-2; 8 nucleotides agree with TRBD2. Germline V gene lookup returns CDR1 SGHTA and CDR2 FQGNSA. The CDR3 runs to 16 residues. V lost 0 bases, J lost 0 bases, and 4 bases stayed unmatched. CDR3 sequence: CASSLASSGASYEQYF. Written as DNA, the CDR3 is TGTGCCAGCAGCTTAGCGAGTAGCGGGGCCTCCTACGAGCAGTACTTC. Drawing the rest from reference TRBV7-2 and TRBJ2-7, the complete variable domain is GAGVSQSPSNKVTEKGKDVELRCDPISGHTALYWYRQSLGQGLEFLIYFQGNSAPDKSGLPSDRFSAERTGGSVSTLTIQRTQQEDSAVYLCASSLASSGASYEQYFGPGTRLTVT.

The rearrangement joins TRBV7-3 to TRBJ2-3; possibly TRBD2 for D (6 bases). Germline V gene data show CDR1 as SGHTA and CDR2 as FQGTGA. CDR3 size: 16 residues. V lost 6 bases to trimming and J lost 2 bases, with 18 bases between them. The CDR3 region is CASSWTGTGLTDTQYF. The CDR3 nucleotides read TGTGCCAGCAGTTGGACCGGGACTGGGCTCACAGATACGCAGTATTTT. Looking up the rest from reference TRBV7-3 and TRBJ2-3 gives the full variable domain: GAGVSQTPSNKVTEKGKYVELRCDPISGHTALYWYRQSLGQGPEFLIYFQGTGAADDSGLPNDRFFAVRPEGSVSTLKIQRTERGDSAVYLCASSWTGTGLTDTQYFGPGTRLTVL.

The gene calls are TRBV7-2 and TRBJ2-7; D is ambiguous. The CDR3 spans 12 residues. CDR1 is SGHTA, CDR2 FQGNSA, per germline. With 2 bases removed from V and 3 bases from J, the gap between germline ends came to 5 bases. CDR3 nucleotide sequence: TGTGCCAGCAGCTTACAACACTACGAGCAGTACTTC. The encoded protein is CASSLQHYEQYF.

Points on this clone: Other nucleotide sequences from this sample produce the same CDR3. The chain links TRBV29-1 to TRBJ1-1; 7 bases match TRBD1. Trimming took 4 bases from V and 1 from J; bases not matched to a gene: 0. The length of the CDR3 is 12 residues. CDR1 SQVTM and CDR2 ANQGSEA come from the germline V gene. The CDR3 DNA is TGCAGCGTTGGGACAGGGAACACTGAAGCTTTCTTT. Translation: CSVGTGNTEAFF.

This rearrangement joins TRBV5-1 to TRBJ1-5, with TRBD1 matching 8 bases. Germline CDR1 SGHRS, CDR2 YFSETQ. This CDR3 comprises 14 residues. After removal of 1 base from V and 5 bases from J, the junction contained 2 bases not matched to a gene. The CDR3: CASSLYRGDQPQHF. The CDR3 DNA reads as TGCGCCAGCAGCTTGTACAGGGGGGATCAGCCCCAGCATTTT.

CDR3 bases: TGTGCCAGCAGCTCCATCAAACAGGGAGGCTCTGGAAACACCATATATTTT. As protein: CASSSIKQGGSGNTIYF. V gene TRBV7-9 combines with J gene TRBJ1-3; D is possibly TRBD1 (6 bases). V was pared by 4 bases and J by 0 bases, with 16 bases between. The CDR3 loop spans 17 amino acids. The germline CDR1 and CDR2 sequences are SEHNR and FQNEAQ (reference sequence).

The chain employs TRBV27 and TRBJ2-7, with D unresolved. Trimming took off 8 bases at V and 3 bases at J, with 14 bases between the two ends. Germline-derived CDR1 and CDR2 are MNHEY and SMNVEV (reference sequence). The CDR3 covers 13 residues. CDR3: CASAARVLYEQYF. The CDR3 coding sequence is TGTGCCAGCGCAGCCCGGGTCCTCTACGAGCAGTACTTC.

This clone was observed a handful of times. The chain is built from TRBV4-2 and TRBJ2-5; D possibly corresponds to TRBD2 (6 bases). The germline V gene has CDR1 LGHNA and CDR2 YNFKEQ. This CDR3 has 18 residues. V shed 1 base and J shed 5 bases, with 23 bases lying between them. CDR3 region: CASSQVGQAGPPGETQYF. The CDR3 nucleotides read TGTGCCAGCAGCCAAGTGGGCCAAGCGGGTCCACCGGGGGAGACCCAGTACTTC.

This rearrangement joins TRBV7-8 to TRBJ2-7, with 9 bases that match TRBD2. After removal of 4 bases from V and 1 base from J, the junction contained 14 bases not matched to a gene. CDR3 length equals 18 residues. In germline, CDR1 is SGHVS, CDR2 FQNEAQ. CDR3 DNA: TGTGCCAGCAGCTCAACGGTTGCGGGAGGGTCAGCATCCTACGAGCAGTACTTC. It codes for CASSSTVAGGSASYEQYF.

This clone has just a few counts. The rearrangement joins TRBV5-1 to TRBJ2-5, with a possible D match to TRBD1 (6 bases). Germline CDR1 reads SGHRS; CDR2 reads YFSETQ. V was clipped by 0 bases and J by 0 bases, with 9 bases between them. This CDR3 comprises 15 residues. The CDR3, as DNA: TGCGCCAGCAGCTTGGTAGGACAGCACCAAGAGACCCAGTACTTC. The encoded protein is CASSLVGQHQETQYF. The full variable domain, with the rest looked up from reference TRBV5-1 and TRBJ2-5, is KAGVTQTPRYLIKTRGQQVTLSCSPISGHRSVSWYQQTPGQGLQFLFEYFSETQRNKGNFPGRFSGRQFSNSRSEMNVSTLELGDSALYLCASSLVGQHQETQYFGPGTRLLVL.

The chain is built from TRBV2 and TRBJ1-4; D remains unclear. Between the trimmed V and J ends, which lost 8 bases and 0 bases, there was a span of 13 bases. This CDR3 comprises 15 residues. CDR1 is SNHLY, CDR2 FYNNEI, per germline. Here the CDR3 DNA reads TGTGCCAGCGGCAGGACTTTTGCAACTAATGAAAAACTGTTTTTT. Protein product: CASGRTFATNEKLFF. Looking up the rest from reference TRBV2 and TRBJ1-4 gives the full variable domain: EPEVTQTPSHQVTQMGQEVILRCVPISNHLYFYWYRQILGQKVEFLVSFYNNEISEKSEIFDDQFSVERPDGSNFTLKIRSTKLEDSAMYFCASGRTFATNEKLFFGSGTQLSVL.

V usage is TRBV7-2 and J usage is TRBJ2-1; the D is unclear. The CDR3 is 15 residues long. CDR1 is SGHTA and CDR2 is FQGNSA in the germline V gene. V lost 5 bases and J lost 0, with 11 bases in between. The CDR3 spells CASSPRQDSYNEQFF. In DNA form, the CDR3 reads TGTGCCAGCAGCCCACGACAAGACTCCTACAATGAGCAGTTCTTC.

The chain is built from TRBV6-1 and TRBJ1-1; 9 nucleotides align to TRBD1. The V gene end was trimmed by 6 bases and the J gene end by 10 bases; junction bases not matched to a gene: 15. The CDR3 extends over 15 amino acids. Looked up from germline, CDR1 is MNHNS and CDR2 is SASEGT. The CDR3: CASRIPGQGRSAAFF. Written as DNA, the CDR3 is TGTGCCAGCAGGATACCGGGACAGGGTCGGTCGGCAGCTTTCTTT.

This rearrangement joins TRBV28 to TRBJ2-5; 8 bases are shared with TRBD1. The V gene end was trimmed by 6 bases and the J gene end by 13 bases; junction bases not matched to a gene: 10. The CDR3 is 12 amino acids. CDR1 and CDR2 from the germline V gene are MDHEN and SYDVKM. CDR3 DNA: TGTGCCAGCAGCCCGGGACAGGCCTCCAGGTACTTC. Protein product: CASSPGQASRYF.

V and J are TRBV27 and TRBJ2-6; TRBD1 is a possible D gene (6 bases). V was pared by 6 bases and J by 0 bases, with 18 bases between. Germline assignment: CDR1 MNHEY and CDR2 SMNVEV (reference sequence). The CDR3 is made up of 18 amino acids. The CDR3 loop is CASSMLRDTSSGANVLTF. The DNA of the CDR3 is TGTGCCAGCAGCATGCTCCGGGACACGAGCTCTGGGGCCAACGTCCTGACTTTC.

The chain combines TRBV5-1 with TRBJ2-7; D assignment may be TRBD1 or TRBD2 (6 bases each). The CDR3 consists of 14 residues. V gave up 5 bases and J gave up 5 bases, with 17 bases separating them. Germline V gives CDR1 SGHRS, CDR2 YFSETQ. Here the CDR3 DNA reads TGCGCCAGCAGTTTATTGGGGGGCCACGACGAGCAGTACTTC. It is translated as CASSLLGGHDEQYF.

The J gene is TRBJ1-5, the V gene TRBV6-1; TRBD1 agrees at 8 bases. In germline, CDR1 is MNHNS, CDR2 SASEGT. V was pared by 4 bases and J by 2 bases, with 4 bases of the junction left unmatched. The CDR3 runs to 15 residues. CDR3 loop: CASSVQGGGNQPQHF. In DNA, the CDR3 is TGTGCCAGCAGTGTACAGGGGGGAGGCAATCAGCCCCAGCATTTT.